This T cell receptor (beta chain) stems from a study of T-cell reconstitution after alpha-beta-depleted transplantation in children. The CDR3 contains 15 residues. Germline V gene lookup returns CDR1 SGHRS and CDR2 YFSETQ. V trimming: 4 bases; J trimming: 8 bases; junction bases outside the gene matches: 7. The TCRbeta library incorporated unique molecular identifiers. Each CDR3 protein is one row after TCRdb ran MiXCR on the PCR reads. Of 350,000 to 450,000 distinct CDR3 sequences listed, around 21% are singletons. The starting material was PBMCs from the stem cell graft donor, obtained from the stem cell graft. This sequence originates from a human donor who donated a stem cell graft to a child with acute myeloid leukemia. V gene TRBV5-1 combines with J gene TRBJ2-1; 12 nucleotides match TRBD2. CDR3 sequence: CASSLAGGLGDEQFF. CDR3 sequence (DNA): TGCGCCAGCAGCCTAGCGGGAGGGTTAGGGGATGAGCAGTTCTTC.